The clone carrying this T cell receptor beta chain was counted only a few times. Antigen unknown. The TCR beta library used iRepertoire HTBI primers with Arm-PCR amplification of CDR3. In TCRdb, the multiplex PCR reads were re-called with MiXCR into one record per CDR3 protein. The table includes 410,000 or so distinct CDR3 sequences, under 15% detected once. These data are taken from a study of regulatory T cells in long-lasting Graves disease. Study outcomes and limitations: Between persistent patients, a few thousand public clonotypes were shared, exceeding the roughly 1,000 shared between new patients. Because few samples were included, accuracy may have been lower.

Time point here: newly diagnosed GD, antithyroid drugs for less than 3 months. PBMCs were the source of the RNA used for TCR sequencing. Patients of an endocrinology department in Xi'an, China, were included. Trimming took 3 bases from V and 4 from J, leaving 24 bases between them. In germline, CDR1 is MNHEY, CDR2 SMNVEV (reference sequence). This CDR3 has 19 residues. These data also featured in a second study, about T cells in Graves' hyperthyroidism and ophthalmopathy. That paper notes: In patients aged 18 to 65, hyperthyroidism was newly diagnosed, with duration under 2 months.

Source: peripheral blood mononuclear cells (PBMCs), taken at new diagnosis, from a patient treated with antithyroid drugs. This chain links TRBV27 with TRBJ2-2, with D possibly being TRBD2 (6 bases). The TCR was taken from a woman in her twenties or thirties with Graves disease. CDR3 sequence: CASSFWGVSLSGSTGELFF. CDR3 nucleotide sequence: TGTGCCAGCAGTTTCTGGGGGGTATCCCTGTCGGGTAGCACCGGGGAGCTGTTTTTT.